The 7 T cell receptor beta chains reported below all come from one sample, sequenced in a study of T-cell reconstitution after alpha-beta-depleted transplantation in children. As it was prepared, the TCRbeta library received unique molecular identifiers. TCRdb ran MiXCR on the PCR reads and lists one entry per CDR3 protein. The sample shows under 750,000 distinct CDR3 sequences, roughly 23% of them seen only once. The sequencing used PBMCs, mostly from graft donor cells, collected 360 days after TCRalphabeta/CD19-depleted stem cell transplant. These receptors all come from a boy less than two years old who had a stem cell transplant for acute myeloid leukemia, so the T cells may come from the graft donor.

The J gene is TRBJ2-5, the V gene TRBV20-1; TRBD1 agrees at 8 bases. V lost 6 bases and J lost 5; bases outside the gene matches: 8. From germline, CDR1 is DFQATT and CDR2 SNEGSKA (reference sequence). The CDR3 has 13 amino acids. The CDR3, as DNA: TGCAGTGCGCCCGACAGGGGTTGGGAGACCCAGTACTTC. This encodes CSAPDRGWETQYF.

V is TRBV5-6 and J is TRBJ2-1; D is ambiguous. Germline CDR1 is SGHDT and CDR2 is YYEEEE. The CDR3 sequence is 15 residues long. The V end lost 3 bases, the J end lost 0 bases, and 10 bases lay between the germline ends. CDR3 sequence: CASSWARSSYNEQFF. Written as DNA, the CDR3 is TGTGCCAGCAGCTGGGCACGTAGCTCCTACAATGAGCAGTTCTTC.

This clonotype has a handful of counts. This chain links TRBV5-1 with TRBJ2-2; the match to TRBD2 covers 9 bases. Germline V gene data show CDR1 as SGHRS and CDR2 as YFSETQ. This CDR3 has 15 residues. Trimming at V came to 3 bases and at J to 5 bases, leaving 5 bases not matched to a gene. CDR3 sequence: CASSWALAGTGELFF. As DNA, the CDR3 is TGCGCCAGCAGCTGGGCGCTAGCGGGGACCGGGGAGCTGTTTTTT.

The J gene is TRBJ2-3, the V gene TRBV9; 10 bases agree with TRBD2. The length of the CDR3 is 17 residues. Losses at the gene ends were 0 bases for V and 5 bases for J; bases not matched to a gene: 9. Germline-derived CDR1 and CDR2 are SGDLS and YYNGEE. The CDR3 spells CASSVEATSGWVDTQYF. In DNA form, the CDR3 reads TGTGCCAGCAGCGTAGAGGCGACTAGCGGGTGGGTAGATACGCAGTATTTT.

This chain joins TRBV5-1 and TRBJ2-7; 14 bases are shared with TRBD2. Germline CDR1 SGHRS, CDR2 YFSETQ. V dropped 0 bases and J dropped 1; count of bases not matched to a gene: 3. This CDR3 spans 17 amino acids. The DNA for the CDR3 is TGCGCCAGCAGCTTGGGACTAGCGGGGGGGGCTTCCTACGAGCAGTACGTC. Encoded protein: CASSLGLAGGASYEQYV.

Many counts were recorded for this clonotype. The rearrangement uses TRBV20-1 and TRBJ2-5; 8 nucleotides agree with TRBD1. The CDR3 runs to 15 residues. V lost 5 bases to trimming and J lost 4 bases; unmatched junction nucleotides: 12. Looked up from germline, CDR1 is DFQATT and CDR2 is SNEGSKA (reference sequence). The CDR3 DNA reads as TGCAGTGCTGGGGACAGGAAGAACCCAGGAGAGACCCAGTACTTC. Translated, it gives CSAGDRKNPGETQYF.

The chain is built from TRBV12-5 and TRBJ2-3; the D is unclear. The V gene lost 7 bases and the J gene lost 14 bases, with 16 bases spanning the gap. Germline CDR1 reads LGHNT; CDR2 reads FRNRAP. The CDR3 consists of 11 residues. The CDR3 coding sequence is TGTGCTAGTGATTTCGTTGACGCCTGGTATTTT. Translation: CASDFVDAWYF. The whole variable domain, filled in from reference TRBV12-5 and TRBJ2-3, reads DARVTQTPRHKVTEMGQEVTMRCQPILGHNTVFWYRQTMMQGLELLAYFRNRAPLDDSGMPKDRFSAEMPDATLATLKIQPSEPRDSAVYFCASDFVDAWYFGPGTRLTVL.